Sequencing of this T cell receptor beta chain was carried out in a study of CD8 T cells in ankylosing spondylitis. MiXCR, run by TCRdb on the 5' RACE reads, gives a single entry per CDR3 protein. The repertoire holds 85,000 to 100,000 distinct CDR3 sequences, with 8.8% as singletons. This clonotype was detected many times. Germline CDR1 and CDR2: MNHEY and SVGEGT. The CDR3 runs 12 residues. Trimming took off 1 base at V and 8 bases at J, with 6 bases between the two ends. This clonotype originated in a male donor with ankylosing spondylitis or in good health (not recorded which). Sample: blood, either unsorted or a sorted T cell fraction (not recorded which). This rearrangement joins TRBV6-2 or TRBV6-3 to TRBJ2-1; unclear D gene. The CDR3, as DNA: TGTGCCAGCAGTTACTTATCAGATGAGCAGTTCTTC. Protein sequence: CASSYLSDEQFF.